The subject of this entry is one T cell receptor (beta chain). Its antigen has not been determined. No base-level quality is on record; no much larger clone is a single base apart. The data are from a study of cytomegalovirus exposure and HLA in healthy donors (dated by TCRdb to about 2017). Background on the whole study: An earlier analysis of 587 of the donors reported 250 to 300 Gb of sequence data and around 110 million unique TCR beta sequences from 150 million to 200 million T cells. The number of typed donors differed by locus: roughly 620-640 for A, B, C, DRB1 and DQB1; some 540 for DQA1; roughly 600 for DPA1; and around 450 for DPB1. HLA typing included class I and class II loci at four-digit resolution. A later analysis re-examined previously published TCR beta repertoires from more than 600 donors and added high-resolution HLA genotyping to investigate patterns of TCR occurrence. Besides the first cohort of around 670 subjects, a separate validation cohort made up of over 100 different subjects was used. To predict cytomegalovirus infection status, the study brought together high-throughput TCR immunosequencing, statistical association of individual TCRs with disease status, and machine learning. An earlier analysis of about 620 of the donors applied high-throughput TCR beta sequencing to assess whether each TCR beta V gene segment acted as functional or pseudogenic. Donor age, sex, ethnicity and CMV serostatus were compiled alongside the repertoire data. An early release that covered more than 550 HLA-typed donors contained approximately 320 gigabases of sequencing data and tens of millions of unique TCR sequences. The study aimed to test whether signatures of past pathogen exposure could be identified by cataloging public T cell receptors. The T cell repertoires of some 700 subjects were profiled by immunosequencing and related to cytomegalovirus serostatus. Four or five DR-DQ haplotypes were handled as single units for association and clustering because linkage in the cohort was strong. On average, around 240,000 unique TCR beta nucleotide sequences were sequenced per donor among a few hundred genotyped donors of the cohort, with around 19% of those sequences being non-productive. Of the approximately 400 genotyped donors, about 80% fell in the genetic ancestry cluster associated with self-reported Caucasian donors. In the later analysis, no new phenotypic data were used to find candidate immune exposures; instead, reliance was placed on TCR beta sequences and their occurrence across donors. A later genetic analysis took genome-wide SNP genotypes for about 65% of the 666 donors and used that subset as a discovery cohort. Every repertoire in the discovery cohort had been generated on one and the same sequencing platform. Results and caveats for the whole study, not just this receptor: In this cohort, only TCR beta chains were sequenced, and detectable features were limited by the absence of alpha or paired-chain data. Strong co-occurrence of HLA alleles, especially DR and DQ, made assigning TCR associations to individual alleles difficult. A further reported finding was that TCR beta sequences accurately predicted the HLA-A and HLA-B alleles for most subjects in the first cohort. While some public TCRs were present in many individuals, most TCR sequences turned up only very rarely across donors. Some IMGT-functional V segments, including TRBV6-2 and TRBV6-3, could not be told apart with the 87-base-pair reads, so those segments were excluded. Roughly uniform sequencing depth across donors was assumed in presence/absence analyses, although this assumption may not hold. In a later analysis, the rate of TCR association differed among HLA loci, with DRB1 alleles having the most associated TCRs and HLA-C alleles having the fewest. A later analysis associated some 17,000 TCR beta sequences with specific HLA alleles at a false discovery rate of 0.05. Over 15 rarely observed V segments, including chromosome 9 orphons, were excluded from the earlier analysis of approximately 500 of the donors because counts were too low. In a later analysis, HLA-associated TCR beta chains showed more clonal expansion and lower generation probabilities than non-associated chains that were equally common. Linkage disequilibrium might explain the correlated functional status among segregating V segments, but an unknown experimental factor could not be ruled out. Broadly in line with IMGT annotations, most TCR beta V segments showed up in productive rearrangements about 90% or about 30% of the time in an earlier analysis of several hundred of the donors. Compared with the roughly 720-donor mean, donors in an Asian-associated ancestry cluster had fewer N-insertions in productive TCRs, according to a later genetic analysis. A cluster of highly shared sequence variants was judged likely to represent a technical artifact of the sequencing pipeline. A later analysis reported that several top co-occurrence clusters appeared linked to parvovirus B19, influenza, CMV and Epstein-Barr virus. In vitro tests confirmed that three of the cytomegalovirus-associated TCR beta chains recognize cytomegalovirus antigens. According to a later analysis, most CMV-associated TCR beta chains appeared to be HLA-restricted, and the HLA associations seemed to be driven largely by CMV exposure. It was suggested by the authors that the approach could potentially be generalized to other disease states and immunological phenotypes. Because HLA typing was missing for some donors at each locus, association tests included only the typed subset. In both the original and validation cohorts, the classifier was reported to diagnose cytomegalovirus status with high specificity and sensitivity. For the cohort, immune exposure information was limited to CMV serostatus. The study listed 150 to 200 TCR beta chains as associated with cytomegalovirus. V-gene and J-gene trimming of TCR beta chains was associated with a missense DCLRE1C variant in a later genetic analysis, and the association was replicated in an independent cohort.

CDR3 length: 15 amino acids, cysteine to phenylalanine. Kept here is only the CDR3 DNA, which spans 45 bases and is read in frame from base 1. According to the germline V gene, CDR1 reads SGHRS and CDR2 reads YFSETQ. The junction carries 13 bases between V and J, which are trimmed by 0 bases and 4 bases respectively. In total, around 600 healthy bone marrow donors made up the cohort. At the time of sampling, every cohort member was nominally healthy, though immune exposures that went unrecorded were likely present. The donor tested CMV seronegative, placing the donor among the roughly 350 seronegative members of the cohort. Every donor gave a peripheral blood sample, and the peripheral blood mononuclear cells from that sample were used for TCR beta sequencing. Genomic DNA extraction from the blood cell samples was performed with the Qiagen DNeasy Blood Extraction Kit. Library preparation was by the immunoSEQ multiplex PCR assay. A mixture of 60 forward primers for TCR Vbeta segments and 13 reverse primers for TCR Jbeta segments was used in the multiplex PCR. The CDR3 region of rearranged TCR beta genes was amplified from genomic DNA with a multiplex PCR assay. The amplified TCR beta libraries were sequenced on the Illumina HiSeq System as 87-base-pair reads. The study's processing was this. Across the 500 to 750 repertoires, a later analysis counted 75 million to 90 million unique TCR beta chains, some 11 million of which were shared by at least two donors. Raw reads were error-corrected and collapsed into unique sequences with a nearest-neighbor algorithm that merged closely related sequences to remove PCR and sequencing errors. Alignment of CDR3 sequences to IMGT reference sequences was used to assign V, D and J gene segments. Each retained sequence needed at least a six-nucleotide match to both a V gene segment and a J gene segment. A rearrangement counted as productive if the CDR3 had no stop codons and remained in frame with V and J, and every other rearrangement counted as non-productive. CDR3 was defined by IMGT convention, running from the second conserved V-encoded cysteine to the conserved J-encoded phenylalanine. In an earlier analysis of more than 550 of the donors, sequences lacking an unambiguous match to a single V gene segment were excluded. In an earlier analysis of more than 500 of the donors, a V segment was called functional when productive rearrangements were above 56.7%, and segregating when the standard deviation between donors exceeded 5%. To diagnose cytomegalovirus status from the catalog of TCR beta chain sequences, a statistical classification framework was built. A later analysis assigned V and J genes by comparing TCR nucleotide sequences with IMGT/GENE-DB human TR gene sequences. The TCRdist pipeline was used in a later analysis to assign CDR3 sequences and most-parsimonious VDJ recombination scenarios. In a later analysis, each TCR beta chain was defined by its CDR3 amino acid sequence together with its V-gene family, and reads lacking a unique V-gene family were excluded. To address suspected cross-contamination and a sequencing artifact, a later analysis removed under 600 highly shared, low-generation-probability nucleotide sequences. In a later analysis, a clonal expansion index was calculated for each public chain from normalized within-repertoire ranks of inferred template counts. In a later analysis, generation probabilities were computed with a VDJ recombination model fitted to out-of-frame rearrangements, and the resulting probabilities were checked against IGoR. Hypergeometric tests were used in a later analysis to score TCR-TCR, TCR-HLA and TCR-CMV co-occurrence, with a repertoire-size bias correction applied to the TCR pairs. False discovery rates were estimated in a later analysis by permuting HLA or CMV assignments 20 times. In a later analysis, co-occurring TCRs were grouped using DBSCAN, with TCRdist sequence similarity added in when clustering inside HLA-allele-positive subsets. Repertoires with fewer than 30,000 or more than 120,000 public chains, plus five repertoires with anomalous nucleotide sharing, were excluded from co-occurrence clustering. The table comes from immuneACCESS by way of TCRdb, which keeps in-frame sequences with V and J called. Part of the clones is missing from these tables; in studies checked, under half for an unresolved V gene and the rest for unknown reasons. That table furnishes V, J and clone size, whereas the DNA furnished D and trimming. This sample gives 100,000 to 150,000 clones in total; roughly 78% of them show up just once. The ten largest clones take up 1% of the sample.

This TCR was recovered from a man aged 35-49 years in good health and CMV-seronegative. The sample was PBMCs. In this chain, TRBV5-1 is recombined with TRBJ2-5; the D gene is unclear. The CDR3 reads CASSLALRSGETQYF. The nucleotide sequence reads TGCGCCAGCAGCTTGGCCCTTAGGTCGGGAGAGACCCAGTACTTC.